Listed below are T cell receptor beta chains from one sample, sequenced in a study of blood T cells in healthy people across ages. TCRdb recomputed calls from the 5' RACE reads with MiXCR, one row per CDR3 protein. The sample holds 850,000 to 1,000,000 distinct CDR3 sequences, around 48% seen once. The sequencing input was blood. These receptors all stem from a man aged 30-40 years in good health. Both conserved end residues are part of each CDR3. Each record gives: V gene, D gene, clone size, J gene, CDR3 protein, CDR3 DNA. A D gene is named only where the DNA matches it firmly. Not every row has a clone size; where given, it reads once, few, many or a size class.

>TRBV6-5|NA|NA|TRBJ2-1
CASSYGLRDPCNEQFF
TGTGCCAGCAGTTACGGTCTGAGGGACCCCTGCAATGAGCAGTTCTTC
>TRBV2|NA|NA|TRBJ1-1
CASRGPPGWNTEAFF
TGTGCCAGCAGGGGACCGCCCGGATGGAACACTGAAGCTTTCTTT
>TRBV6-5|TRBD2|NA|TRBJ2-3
CASSYSSPAGGRKDTQYF
TGTGCCAGCAGTTACTCGAGCCCAGCGGGGGGTCGCAAAGATACGCAGTATTTT
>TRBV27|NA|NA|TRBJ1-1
CASSSNRQRDTVAFF
TGTGCCAGCAGTTCCAATCGACAGCGGGACACTGTAGCTTTCTTT
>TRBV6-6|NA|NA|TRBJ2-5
CASSYSTRDPHETRYF
TGTGCCAGCAGTTACTCGACTAGAGATCCACACGAGACCCGGTACTTC
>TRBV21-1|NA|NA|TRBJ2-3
CASSKVGDTDTQYF
TGTGCCAGCAGCAAAGTCGGGGACACAGATACGCAGTATTTT
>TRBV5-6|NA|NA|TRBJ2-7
CASSLSYVGTEIYEQYF
TGTGCCAGCAGCTTGTCTTATGTTGGGACTGAAATATACGAGCAGTACTTC
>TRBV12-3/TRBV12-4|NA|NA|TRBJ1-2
CASGFRQGWKTNCGYTF
TGTGCCAGCGGTTTCAGGCAGGGTTGGAAGACTAACTGTGGCTACACCTTC
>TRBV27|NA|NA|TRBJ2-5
CASSSPGQMETQYF
TGTGCCAGCAGTTCCCCGGGTCAGATGGAGACCCAGTACTTC
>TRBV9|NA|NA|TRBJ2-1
CASSVLQDNGQFF
TGTGCCAGCAGCGTATTGCAGGACAATGGGCAGTTCTTC
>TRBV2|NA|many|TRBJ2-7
CAIPGQGTYEQYF
TGTGCCATCCCGGGGCAGGGAACCTACGAGCAGTACTTC
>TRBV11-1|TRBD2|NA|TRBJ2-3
CASSLAGLHTDTQYF
TGTGCCAGCAGCTTAGCGGGACTACACACAGATACGCAGTATTTT
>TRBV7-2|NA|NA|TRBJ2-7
CASSYSAGQAYEQYF
TGTGCCAGCAGCTATTCTGCGGGCCAGGCGTACGAGCAGTACTTC
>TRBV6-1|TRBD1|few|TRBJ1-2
CASSEASGGTGDGYTF
TGTGCCAGCAGTGAAGCCTCCGGCGGGACAGGGGATGGCTACACCTTC
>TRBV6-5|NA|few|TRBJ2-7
CASSYQARYEQYF
TGTGCCAGCAGTTACCAGGCGCGCTACGAGCAGTACTTC
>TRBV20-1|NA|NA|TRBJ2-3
CSAMDSRGYTQYF
TGCAGTGCCATGGACAGCCGAGGGTATACGCAGTATTTT
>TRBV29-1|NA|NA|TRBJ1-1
CSVVGGRTEAFF
TGCAGCGTTGTCGGCGGGAGGACTGAAGCTTTCTTT
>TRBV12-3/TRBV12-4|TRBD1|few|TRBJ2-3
CASSPTGQGAIDTQYF
TGTGCCAGCAGCCCGACGGGACAGGGGGCGATCGATACGCAGTATTTT
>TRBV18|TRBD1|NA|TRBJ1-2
CASSPPGQRSDYTF
TGTGCCAGCTCACCCCCGGGACAGCGCAGTGACTACACCTTC
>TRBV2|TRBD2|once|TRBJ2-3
CASRVQRGGPDTQYF
TGTGCCAGCAGGGTACAGCGGGGGGGCCCAGATACGCAGTATTTT
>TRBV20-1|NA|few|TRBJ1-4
CSAYLRGIGTNEKLFF
TGCAGTGCTTACCTAAGAGGGATTGGAACTAATGAAAAACTGTTTTTT
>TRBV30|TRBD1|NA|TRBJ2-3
CAWGTGVIDTQYF
TGTGCCTGGGGGACAGGGGTGATAGATACGCAGTATTTT
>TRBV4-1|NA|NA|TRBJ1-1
CASSQDQVNTEAFF
TGCGCCAGCAGCCAAGATCAGGTGAACACTGAAGCTTTCTTT
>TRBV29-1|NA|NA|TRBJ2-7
CSVRPQGTYEQYF
TGCAGCGTGAGACCACAGGGTACCTACGAGCAGTACTTC
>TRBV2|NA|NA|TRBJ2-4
CASSEGLAKNIQYF
TGTGCCAGCAGTGAAGGCCTGGCCAAAAACATTCAGTACTTC
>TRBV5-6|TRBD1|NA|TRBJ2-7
CASSSRDRVPYEQYF
TGTGCCAGCAGCTCCCGGGACAGGGTTCCCTACGAGCAGTACTTC
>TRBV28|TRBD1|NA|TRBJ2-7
CASSPPTGAPYEQYF
TGTGCCAGCAGTCCTCCGACAGGGGCACCCTACGAGCAGTACTTC
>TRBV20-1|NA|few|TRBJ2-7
CSAPRTSTYEQYF
TGCAGTGCCCCTCGAACTTCTACCTACGAGCAGTACTTC
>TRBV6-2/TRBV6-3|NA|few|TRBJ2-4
CASSYANPGLAKNIQYF
TGTGCCAGCAGTTACGCCAACCCCGGACTAGCCAAAAACATTCAGTACTTC
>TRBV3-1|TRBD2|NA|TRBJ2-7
CASSQTPGLGGLRPYEQYF
TGTGCCAGCAGCCAAACCCCCGGACTAGGAGGTCTTCGGCCTTACGAGCAGTACTTC
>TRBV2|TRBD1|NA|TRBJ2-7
CASSARDRPYEQYF
TGTGCCAGCAGTGCCCGGGACAGGCCCTACGAGCAGTACTTC
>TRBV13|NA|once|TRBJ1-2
CASSQTWQVPDYGYTF
TGTGCCAGCAGCCAGACTTGGCAGGTGCCCGACTATGGCTACACCTTC
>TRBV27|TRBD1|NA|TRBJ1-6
CASSLFPGQGNSPLHF
TGTGCCAGCAGTTTGTTCCCGGGACAGGGAAATTCACCCCTCCACTTT
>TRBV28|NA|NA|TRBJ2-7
CATPKDGGNGYEQYF
TGTGCCACCCCCAAGGACGGGGGCAATGGCTACGAGCAGTACTTC
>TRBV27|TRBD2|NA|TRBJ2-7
CASSLGTSGYYYEQYF
TGTGCCAGCAGTTTAGGAACTAGCGGATACTACTACGAGCAGTACTTC
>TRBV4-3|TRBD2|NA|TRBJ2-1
CANSQPGLANNEQFF
TGCGCCAACAGCCAACCGGGACTAGCTAACAATGAGCAGTTCTTC
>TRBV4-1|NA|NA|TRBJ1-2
CASSQGERQTFYGYTF
TGCGCCAGCAGCCAAGGTGAACGACAAACCTTCTATGGCTACACCTTC
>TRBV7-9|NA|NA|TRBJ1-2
CASSLGLEVTTYGYTF
TGTGCCAGCAGCTTGGGTCTCGAGGTGACGACCTATGGCTACACCTTC
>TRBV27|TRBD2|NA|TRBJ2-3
CASSAPGGADTQYF
TGTGCCAGCAGTGCCCCGGGGGGGGCAGATACGCAGTATTTT
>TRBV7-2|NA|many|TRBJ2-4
CASSLPLMGAKNIQYF
TGTGCCAGCAGCTTACCCTTGATGGGAGCCAAAAACATTCAGTACTTC
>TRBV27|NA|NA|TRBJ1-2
CASSDSGQANYGYTF
TGTGCCAGCAGTGACTCGGGACAAGCTAACTATGGCTACACCTTC
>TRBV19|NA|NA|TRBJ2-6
CASSPTSGTGANVLTF
TGTGCCAGTAGTCCGACCTCAGGGACTGGGGCCAACGTCCTGACTTTC